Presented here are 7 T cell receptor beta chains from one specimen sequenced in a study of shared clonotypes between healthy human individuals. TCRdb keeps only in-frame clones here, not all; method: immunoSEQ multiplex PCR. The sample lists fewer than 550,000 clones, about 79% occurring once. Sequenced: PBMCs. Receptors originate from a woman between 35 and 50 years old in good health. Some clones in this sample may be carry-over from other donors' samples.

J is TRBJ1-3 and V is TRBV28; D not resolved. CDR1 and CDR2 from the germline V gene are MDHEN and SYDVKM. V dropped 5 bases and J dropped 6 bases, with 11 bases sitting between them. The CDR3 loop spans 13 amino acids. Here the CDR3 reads CASSTSGKNTIYF. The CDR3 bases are TGTGCCAGCAGTACTTCCGGGAAAAACACCATATATTTT.

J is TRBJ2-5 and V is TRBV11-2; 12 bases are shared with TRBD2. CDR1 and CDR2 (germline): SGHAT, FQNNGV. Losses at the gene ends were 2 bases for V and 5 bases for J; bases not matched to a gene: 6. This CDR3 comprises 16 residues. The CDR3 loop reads CASSLLAGGPRETQYF. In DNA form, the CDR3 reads TGTGCCAGCAGCTTACTAGCGGGAGGGCCCCGTGAGACCCAGTACTTC.

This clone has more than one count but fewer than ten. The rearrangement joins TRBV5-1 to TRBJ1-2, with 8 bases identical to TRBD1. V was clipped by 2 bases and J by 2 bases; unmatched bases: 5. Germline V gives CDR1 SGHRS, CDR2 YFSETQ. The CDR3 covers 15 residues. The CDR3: CASSLRTGKNYGYTF. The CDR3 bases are TGCGCCAGCAGCTTACGGACAGGGAAGAACTATGGCTACACCTTC. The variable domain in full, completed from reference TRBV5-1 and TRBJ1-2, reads KAGVTQTPRYLIKTRGQQVTLSCSPISGHRSVSWYQQTPGQGLQFLFEYFSETQRNKGNFPGRFSGRQFSNSRSEMNVSTLELGDSALYLCASSLRTGKNYGYTFGSGTRLTVV.

CDR3 residues: CASSPGHPYYEQYF. The CDR3 DNA reads TGTGCCAGCAGCCCTGGACATCCTTACTACGAGCAGTACTTC. The chain is built from TRBV5-5 and TRBJ2-7; TRBD1 is a possible D gene (5 bases). Trimming left V 4 bases short and J 3 bases short, with 14 bases between. This CDR3 has 14 amino acids. Germline loops: CDR1 SGHKS, CDR2 YYEKEE (reference sequence).

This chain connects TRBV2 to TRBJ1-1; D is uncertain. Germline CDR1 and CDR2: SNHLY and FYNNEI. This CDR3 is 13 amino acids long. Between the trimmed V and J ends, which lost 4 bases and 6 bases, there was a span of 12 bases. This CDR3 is CASSGEGIPEAFF. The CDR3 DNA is TGTGCCAGCAGTGGGGAAGGGATCCCTGAAGCTTTCTTT.

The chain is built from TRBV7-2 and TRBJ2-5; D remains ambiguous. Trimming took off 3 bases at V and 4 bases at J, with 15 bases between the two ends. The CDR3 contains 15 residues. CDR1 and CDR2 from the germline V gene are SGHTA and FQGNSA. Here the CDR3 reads CASSLRWGNGETQYF. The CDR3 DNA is TGTGCCAGCAGCTTGAGATGGGGAAATGGAGAGACCCAGTACTTC.

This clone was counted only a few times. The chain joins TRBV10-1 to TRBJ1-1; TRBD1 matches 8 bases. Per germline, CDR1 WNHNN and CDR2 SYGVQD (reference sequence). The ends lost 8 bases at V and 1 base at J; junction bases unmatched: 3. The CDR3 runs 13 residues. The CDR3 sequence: CASRDRPNTEAFF. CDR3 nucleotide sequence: TGCGCCAGCCGGGACAGGCCGAACACTGAAGCTTTCTTT.